One sample yielded the 10 T cell receptor beta chains listed below, sequenced in a study of response to subunit inactivated influenza vaccine. TCRdb re-derived calls from the RT-PCR reads in MiXCR, one entry per CDR3 protein. The repertoire holds roughly 790,000 distinct CDR3 sequences, with 20% to 25% as singletons. The source material was PBMCs from blood, sampled 5 days after vaccination. The receptors here all came from a man in his forties or fifties who received an inactivated influenza vaccine.

The table lists this clonotype with many counts. This chain joins TRBV7-9 and TRBJ2-3, with D perhaps matching TRBD2 (6 bases). The V gene lost 2 bases and the J gene lost 4 bases, with 13 bases spanning the gap. The CDR3 consists of 15 residues. Germline V gene data show CDR1 as SEHNR and CDR2 as FQNEAQ (reference sequence). CDR3 coding DNA: TGTGCCAGCAGCTTAACCAGACTAGGGTCAGATACGCAGTATTTT. This translates into CASSLTRLGSDTQYF.

V and J are TRBV12-3 or TRBV12-4 and TRBJ2-1, with D possibly being TRBD2 (6 bases). The CDR3 is 17 amino acids. V lost 1 base and J lost 8, with 21 bases in between. The CDR3 sequence: CASSLGRWDSPWDEQFF. The CDR3 DNA is TGTGCCAGCAGTTTAGGGCGCTGGGACTCTCCCTGGGATGAGCAGTTCTTC.

This clonotype was counted ten times or more. The chain is built from TRBV12-3 or TRBV12-4 and TRBJ2-3; TRBD1 is a possible D gene (6 bases). The V end lost 6 bases, the J end lost 3 bases, and 16 bases lay between the germline ends. The CDR3 covers 15 residues. In DNA, the CDR3 is TGTGCCAGCAGCTTGGGGGCCTTGAGAACAGATACGCAGTATTTT. This gives the protein CASSLGALRTDTQYF.

In its sample, this clonotype was seen many times. The genes are TRBV20-1 and TRBJ2-1; unclear D gene. The CDR3 spans 18 residues. CDR1 is DFQATT and CDR2 is SNEGSKA in the germline V gene (reference sequence). The V and J ends lost 2 bases and 0 bases respectively, with 20 bases between them. The CDR3, as DNA: TGCAGTGCTAGACCCCAGTTTCTGGGTCTGGGCTCCTACAATGAGCAGTTCTTC. Its protein is CSARPQFLGLGSYNEQFF.

The chain couples TRBV29-1 to TRBJ1-2, with a possible D match to TRBD1 (5 bases). The CDR3 sequence is 13 residues long. Germline V gene lookup returns CDR1 SQVTM and CDR2 ANQGSEA. V lost 4 bases and J 3 bases, leaving 12 bases between the germline ends. Here the CDR3 reads CSVGAGKDYGYTF. CDR3 DNA: TGCAGCGTTGGGGCAGGGAAGGACTATGGCTACACCTTC.

This clonotype has only a few counts. The chain links TRBV3-1 to TRBJ2-1; 7 positions agree with TRBD2. CDR1 and CDR2 from the germline V gene are LGHDT and YNNKEL (reference sequence). This CDR3 has 15 amino acids. The V segment lost 2 bases and the J segment 5 bases; nucleotides outside the gene matches: 6. Here the CDR3 DNA reads TGTGCCAGCAGCCAATTGGGGGGGAGTAACAATGAGCAGTTCTTC. Protein: CASSQLGGSNNEQFF.

This clonotype has only a few counts. The rearrangement joins TRBV20-1 to TRBJ2-1; 9 bases align to TRBD2. Unmatched junction bases numbered 10, after V lost 6 bases and J lost 7 bases. Germline assignment: CDR1 DFQATT and CDR2 SNEGSKA (reference sequence). The CDR3 is 14 residues long. The CDR3 DNA follows: TGCAGTGCCCCCTTTAGGCGGGGGGGAAATGAGCAGTTCTTC. Translation: CSAPFRRGGNEQFF.

This clonotype turned up a few times. V is TRBV20-1 and J is TRBJ1-1, with 12 bases identical to TRBD1. This CDR3 contains 17 residues. V trimming: 3 bases; J trimming: 7 bases; junction bases outside the gene matches: 15. Germline CDR1 and CDR2: DFQATT and SNEGSKA (reference sequence). The CDR3 loop is CSARVIRRGQGAFEAFF. The DNA of the CDR3 is TGCAGTGCTAGGGTCATCCGGAGGGGACAGGGGGCGTTTGAAGCTTTCTTT.

This chain joins TRBV2 and TRBJ2-2; no firm D call. Per the germline V gene, CDR1 is SNHLY and CDR2 is FYNNEI. Trimming removed 8 bases from V and 5 bases from J, with 18 bases in between. The CDR3 extends over 15 amino acids. In DNA, the CDR3 is TGTGCCAGCGAGCAGATCTTCACTGGGACCGGGGAGCTGTTTTTT. The encoded protein is CASEQIFTGTGELFF. The full variable domain, in which reference TRBV2 and TRBJ2-2 provide the parts outside the CDR3, is EPEVTQTPSHQVTQMGQEVILRCVPISNHLYFYWYRQILGQKVEFLVSFYNNEISEKSEIFDDQFSVERPDGSNFTLKIRSTKLEDSAMYFCASEQIFTGTGELFFGEGSRLTVL.

This clonotype appeared a few times. CDR3 in DNA: TGTGCCAGCAGCATTACACCGATCCAGTACTTC. Its translation: CASSITPIQYF. The chain carries TRBV12-3 or TRBV12-4 and TRBJ2-5; D uncertain. The CDR3 is 11 amino acids. V lost 6 bases and J 10 bases, leaving 12 bases between the germline ends.